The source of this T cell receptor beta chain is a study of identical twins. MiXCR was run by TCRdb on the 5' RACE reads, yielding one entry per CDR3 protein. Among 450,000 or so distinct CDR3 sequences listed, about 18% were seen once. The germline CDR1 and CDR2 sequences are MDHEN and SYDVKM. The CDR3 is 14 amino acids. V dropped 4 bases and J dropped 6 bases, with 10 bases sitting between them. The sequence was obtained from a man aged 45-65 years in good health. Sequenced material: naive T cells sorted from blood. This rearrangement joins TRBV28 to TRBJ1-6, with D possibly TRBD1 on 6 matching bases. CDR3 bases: TGTGCCAGCAGTTGGGGCAGGGGTAATTCACCCCTCCACTTT. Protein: CASSWGRGNSPLHF.